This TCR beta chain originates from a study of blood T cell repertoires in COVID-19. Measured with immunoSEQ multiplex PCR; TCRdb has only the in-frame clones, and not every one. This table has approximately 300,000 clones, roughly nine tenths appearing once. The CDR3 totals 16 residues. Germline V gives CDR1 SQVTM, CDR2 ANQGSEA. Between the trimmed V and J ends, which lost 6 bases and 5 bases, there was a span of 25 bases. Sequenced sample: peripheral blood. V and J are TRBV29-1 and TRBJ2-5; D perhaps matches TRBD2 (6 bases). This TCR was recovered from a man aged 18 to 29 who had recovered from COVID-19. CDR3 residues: CSVGGRGPRVWETQYF. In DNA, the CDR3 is TGCAGCGTCGGAGGGCGGGGACCCCGCGTTTGGGAGACCCAGTACTTC.